The present entry profiles one TCR beta chain with its context. Given a much more abundant clone one base away, this may be a read error. This sample is drawn from a study of post-analysis software for immune sequencing data. Every TCR beta cDNA library bore unique molecular identifiers. In TCRdb, the PCR reads were re-called with MiXCR into one record per CDR3 protein. This sample has about 260,000 distinct CDR3 sequences; 36% occur once, and the top ten carry approximately 4.6%. The sequenced sample consisted of blood. This TCR was sampled from a girl aged 5-17 years with multiple sclerosis.

The CDR3 reads CASTYMDLNNEQYF. CDR3 bases: TGTGCCAGCACCTACATGGACCTCAACAATGAGCAGTACTTC. This sequence joins TRBV6-2 or TRBV6-3 and TRBJ2-7; D remains ambiguous. The CDR3 extends over 14 amino acids. V was cut by 7 bases and J by 7 bases, with 20 bases left in between. Germline loops: CDR1 MNHEY, CDR2 SVGEGT.